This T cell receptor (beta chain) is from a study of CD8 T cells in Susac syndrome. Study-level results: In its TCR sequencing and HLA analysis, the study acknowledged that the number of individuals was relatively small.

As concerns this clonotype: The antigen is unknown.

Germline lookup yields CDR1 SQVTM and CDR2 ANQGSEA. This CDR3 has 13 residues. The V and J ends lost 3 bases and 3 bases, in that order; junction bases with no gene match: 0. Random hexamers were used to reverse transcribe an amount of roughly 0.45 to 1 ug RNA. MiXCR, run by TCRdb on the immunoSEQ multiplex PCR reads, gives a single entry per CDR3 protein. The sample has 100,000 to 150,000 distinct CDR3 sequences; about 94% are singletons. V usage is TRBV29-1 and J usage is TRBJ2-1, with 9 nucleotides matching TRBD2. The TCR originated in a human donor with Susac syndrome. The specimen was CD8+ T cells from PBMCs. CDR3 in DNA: TGCAGCGTTGATAGCGGGGGCTACAATGAGCAGTTCTTC. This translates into CSVDSGGYNEQFF.